These 13 T cell receptor beta chains came from one sample sequenced in a study of yellow fever vaccine responses in identical twins. Using its own MiXCR run on the RT-PCR reads, TCRdb lists one record per CDR3 protein. The sample consists of about 7,200 distinct CDR3 sequences, 86% of them appearing once. The sample here was T cells from blood (PBMCs), unsorted or a sorted subset (not recorded which), taken before or after yellow fever vaccination (not recorded which). These receptors were collected from a woman between 18 and 29 years old who received the yellow fever vaccine.

The rearrangement uses TRBV2 and TRBJ2-3; no clear D gene. This CDR3 comprises 14 residues. CDR1 and CDR2 from the germline V gene are SNHLY and FYNNEI. Trimming shortened V by 3 bases and J by 2 bases, and 9 bases separated the two germline ends. CDR3 coding DNA: TGTGCCAGCAGTGATTTGGTAAACACAGATACGCAGTATTTT. Protein: CASSDLVNTDTQYF.

This clonotype is a singleton in its sample. V usage is TRBV5-5 and J usage is TRBJ2-7, with TRBD1 matching 10 bases. Trimming cost V 4 bases and J 4 bases; bases outside gene matches: 5. The germline gives CDR1 SGHKS, CDR2 YYEKEE (reference sequence). The length of the CDR3 is 14 residues. CDR3 coding DNA: TGTGCCAGCAGCCTGACAGGGGGCAAATACGAGCAGTACTTC. The encoded protein is CASSLTGGKYEQYF.

This clonotype was seen a few times. The V gene is TRBV2, the J gene TRBJ2-1; TRBD2 might be the D (5 bases). The CDR3 totals 12 residues. The ends were cut back, 3 bases at V and 13 bases at J, with 13 bases in the middle. Germline lookup yields CDR1 SNHLY and CDR2 FYNNEI. Here the CDR3 reads CASSDRFGLQFF. In nucleotides, the CDR3 is TGTGCCAGCAGTGATCGATTTGGACTCCAGTTCTTC.

The genes are TRBV5-8 and TRBJ2-3; D perhaps matches TRBD2 (7 bases). This CDR3 region has 15 residues. Trimming took 5 bases from V and 2 from J, leaving 15 bases between them. CDR1 and CDR2 from the germline V gene are SGHTS and YDEGEE. The CDR3 spells CASRDGGPSTDTQYF. The CDR3 DNA follows: TGTGCCAGCAGGGACGGGGGGCCCTCCACAGATACGCAGTATTTT.

V is TRBV7-2 and J is TRBJ2-5; D not certain. CDR1 SGHTA and CDR2 FQGNSA come from the germline V gene. CDR3 size: 16 residues. Trimming stripped 0 bases from V and 3 bases from J, with 14 bases between. The CDR3 is CASSLAGKKIEETQYF. DNA of the CDR3: TGTGCCAGCAGCTTAGCGGGGAAAAAGATTGAAGAGACCCAGTACTTC.

The chain is built from TRBV18 and TRBJ2-1; the D is unclear. The CDR3 runs to 15 residues. Germline assignment: CDR1 KGHSH and CDR2 LQKENI. The germline V and J ends were trimmed by 3 bases and 0 bases, with 9 bases remaining between them. The CDR3 DNA sequence: TGTGCCAGCTCACCTATTACCAACTCCTACAATGAGCAGTTCTTC. It yields the protein CASSPITNSYNEQFF.

This chain links TRBV4-1 with TRBJ1-2; D unresolved. The CDR3 sequence is 17 residues long. The V gene lost 0 bases and the J gene lost 4 bases, with 18 bases spanning the gap. Looked up from germline, CDR1 is MGHRA and CDR2 is YSYEKL. CDR3: CASSQDRGVWGIYGYTF. The CDR3 nucleotides read TGCGCCAGCAGCCAAGATCGCGGGGTGTGGGGTATCTATGGCTACACCTTC.

This chain connects TRBV12-3 or TRBV12-4 to TRBJ1-6; weak D call: TRBD1 (6 bases). The V end was cut by 6 bases, the J end by 5 bases, with 11 bases between. The CDR3 totals 14 residues. CDR3 sequence: CASRSDRNNSPLHF. CDR3 nucleotides: TGTGCCAGCAGATCGGACAGAAATAATTCACCCCTCCACTTT.

The J gene is TRBJ2-7, the V gene TRBV11-2; perhaps TRBD2 as D (5 bases). The CDR3 length is 15 residues. Germline loops: CDR1 SGHAT, CDR2 FQNNGV. V lost 2 bases and J lost 0, with 11 bases in between. The CDR3, as DNA: TGTGCCAGCAGCTTATACTCCGGGGACTCCTACGAGCAGTACTTC. As protein: CASSLYSGDSYEQYF.

V gene TRBV18 combines with J gene TRBJ2-7; maybe TRBD1 (5 bases). The CDR3 loop spans 14 amino acids. CDR1 and CDR2 from the germline V gene are KGHSH and LQKENI. Trimming stripped 2 bases from V and 2 bases from J, with 10 bases between. The CDR3 is CASSPAGKAYEQYF. Here the CDR3 DNA reads TGTGCCAGCTCACCAGCAGGGAAGGCCTACGAGCAGTACTTC.

This chain links TRBV10-3 with TRBJ2-7, with D hard to call. Per germline, CDR1 ENHRY and CDR2 SYGVKD. The CDR3 extends over 11 amino acids. V dropped 6 bases and J dropped 6 bases, with 9 bases sitting between them. CDR3: CAIRGEAEQYF. Here the CDR3 DNA reads TGTGCCATCAGAGGAGAGGCCGAGCAGTACTTC.

This clonotype appeared a few times. The chain links TRBV6-1 to TRBJ2-7, with 10 bases that match TRBD1. J gave up 0 bases and V 6 bases, and 5 bases lay outside the gene matches. This CDR3 is 15 amino acids long. Germline CDR1 is MNHNS and CDR2 is SASEGT. CDR3 region: CASSPDRGYSYEQYF. CDR3 DNA: TGTGCCAGCAGCCCGGACAGGGGGTACTCCTACGAGCAGTACTTC.

The V gene is TRBV5-1, the J gene TRBJ2-7; D may be TRBD2 (5 bases). The ends were cut back, 4 bases at V and 2 bases at J, with 16 bases in the middle. CDR3 length: 15 amino acids. Germline V gene data show CDR1 as SGHRS and CDR2 as YFSETQ. DNA of the CDR3: TGCGCCAGCAGCAAATCCGACGGAGGCACCTACGAGCAGTACTTC. This codes for CASSKSDGGTYEQYF.